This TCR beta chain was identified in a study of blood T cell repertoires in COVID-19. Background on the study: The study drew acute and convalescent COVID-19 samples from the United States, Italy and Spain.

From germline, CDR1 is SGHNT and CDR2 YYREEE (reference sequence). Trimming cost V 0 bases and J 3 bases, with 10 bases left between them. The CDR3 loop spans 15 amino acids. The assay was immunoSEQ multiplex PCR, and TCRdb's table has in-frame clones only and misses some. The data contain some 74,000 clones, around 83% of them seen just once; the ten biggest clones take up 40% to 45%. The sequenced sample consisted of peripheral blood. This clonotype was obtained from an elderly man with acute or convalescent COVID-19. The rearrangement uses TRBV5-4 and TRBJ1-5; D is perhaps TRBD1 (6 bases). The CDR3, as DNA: TGTGCCAGCAGCTTGGATGCGGGGGCCAATCAGCCCCAGCATTTT. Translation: CASSLDAGANQPQHF.